Included here is one T cell receptor (beta chain) sequence, with context. This sample is drawn from a study of cytomegalovirus exposure and HLA in healthy donors. The V gene's germline CDR1 is KGHSH and CDR2 LQKENI. Losses at the gene ends were 6 bases for V and 5 bases for J; bases not matched to a gene: 10. CDR3 length: 16 residues. A multiplex PCR was run with 60 Vbeta primers and 13 Jbeta primers. Some clones are missing from TCRdb's copy, which holds only in-frame ones; the method was immunoSEQ multiplex PCR. The sample records some 110,000 clones, 76% being singletons. Sequencing was performed on PBMCs. This chain joins TRBV18 and TRBJ2-5; 12 nucleotides agree with TRBD2. This TCR came from a man aged 35 to 55 in good health and CMV-seropositive. The CDR3 loop is CASSPRLAGAGETQYF. The CDR3, as DNA: TGTGCCAGCTCCCCCAGACTAGCGGGAGCGGGGGAGACCCAGTACTTC.